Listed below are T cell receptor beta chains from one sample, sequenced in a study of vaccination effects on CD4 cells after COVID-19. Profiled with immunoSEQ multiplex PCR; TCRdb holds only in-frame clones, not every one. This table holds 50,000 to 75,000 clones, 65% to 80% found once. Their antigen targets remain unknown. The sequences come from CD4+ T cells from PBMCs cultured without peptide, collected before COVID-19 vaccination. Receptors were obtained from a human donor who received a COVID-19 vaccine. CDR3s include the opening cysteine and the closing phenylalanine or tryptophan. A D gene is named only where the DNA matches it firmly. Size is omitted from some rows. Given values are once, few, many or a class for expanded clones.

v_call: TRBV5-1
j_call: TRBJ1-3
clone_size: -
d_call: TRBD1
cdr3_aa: CASSSTGGSGNTIYF
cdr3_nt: TGCGCCAGCAGCTCGACAGGGGGGTCTGGAAACACCATATATTTT

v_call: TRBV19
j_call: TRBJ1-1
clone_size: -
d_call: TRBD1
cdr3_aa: CASSRDRALNTEAFF
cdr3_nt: TGTGCCAGTAGCAGGGACAGGGCCCTGAACACTGAAGCTTTCTTT

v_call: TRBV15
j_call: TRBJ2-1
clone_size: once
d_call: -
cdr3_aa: CATSREGVAEGEQFF
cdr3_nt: TGTGCCACCAGCAGAGAAGGAGTGGCTGAGGGTGAGCAGTTCTTC

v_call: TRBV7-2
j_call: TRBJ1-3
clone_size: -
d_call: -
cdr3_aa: CASSLNSGNTIYF
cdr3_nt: TGTGCCAGCAGCCTTAACAGTGGAAACACCATATATTTT

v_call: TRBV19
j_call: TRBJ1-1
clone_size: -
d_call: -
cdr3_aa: CASSIFRGNTEAFF
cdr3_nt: TGTGCCAGTAGTATCTTTCGGGGAAACACTGAAGCTTTCTTT

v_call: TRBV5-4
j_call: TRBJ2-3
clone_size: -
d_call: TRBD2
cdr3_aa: CASSSAPGLAPTDTQYF
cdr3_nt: TGTGCCAGCAGCTCGGCTCCGGGACTAGCGCCGACAGATACGCAGTATTTT

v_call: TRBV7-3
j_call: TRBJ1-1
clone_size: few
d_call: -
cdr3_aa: CASSSTTGNTEAFF
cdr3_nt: TGTGCCAGCAGCTCTACCACGGGTAACACTGAAGCTTTCTTT

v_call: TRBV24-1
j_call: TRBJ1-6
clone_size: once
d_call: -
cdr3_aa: CATRGTANSPLHF
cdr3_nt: TGTGCCACCAGGGGGACGGCGAATTCACCCCTCCACTTT

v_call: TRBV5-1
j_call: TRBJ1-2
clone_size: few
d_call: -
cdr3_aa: CASSFGQFENGYTF
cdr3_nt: TGCGCCAGCAGCTTCGGACAGTTTGAAAATGGCTACACCTTC

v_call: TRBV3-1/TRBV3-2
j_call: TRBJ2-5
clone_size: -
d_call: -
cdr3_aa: CASSQEVTQGKTQYF
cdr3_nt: TGTGCCAGCAGCCAAGAGGTGACTCAAGGGAAGACCCAGTACTTC

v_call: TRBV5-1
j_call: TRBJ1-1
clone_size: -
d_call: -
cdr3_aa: CASSLGATNTEAFF
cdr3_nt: TGCGCCAGCAGCTTGGGAGCTACAAACACTGAAGCTTTCTTT

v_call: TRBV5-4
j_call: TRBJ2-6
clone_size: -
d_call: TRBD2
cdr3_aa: CAMRGGGSSGANVLTF
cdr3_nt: TGTGCCATGCGTGGGGGGGGTAGCTCTGGGGCCAACGTCCTGACTTTC

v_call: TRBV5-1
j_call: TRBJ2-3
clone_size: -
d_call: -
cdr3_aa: CASSLVGDPADTQYF
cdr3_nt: TGCGCCAGCAGCTTGGTAGGGGACCCGGCGGATACGCAGTATTTT

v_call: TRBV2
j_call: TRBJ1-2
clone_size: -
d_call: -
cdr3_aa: CATISPPSSVGYGYTF
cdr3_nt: TGTGCCACCATTTCCCCTCCCTCGTCGGTGGGGTATGGCTACACCTTC

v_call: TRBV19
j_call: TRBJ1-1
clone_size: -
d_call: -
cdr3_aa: CASSLLGGTEAFF
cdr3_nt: TGTGCCAGTAGTCTTCTGGGGGGGACTGAAGCTTTCTTT

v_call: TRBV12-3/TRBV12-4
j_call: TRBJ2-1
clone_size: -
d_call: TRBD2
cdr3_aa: CASSPGTRRRQFF
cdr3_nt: TGTGCCAGCAGTCCCGGGACTAGAAGAAGGCAGTTCTTC

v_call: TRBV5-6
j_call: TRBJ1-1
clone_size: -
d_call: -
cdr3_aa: CASSGDGGMNTEAFF
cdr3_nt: TGTGCCAGCAGCGGCGACGGAGGGATGAACACTGAAGCTTTCTTT

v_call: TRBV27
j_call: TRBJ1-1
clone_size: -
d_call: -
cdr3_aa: CASSLTIMNTEAFF
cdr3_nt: TGTGCCAGCAGTTTGACGATCATGAACACTGAAGCTTTCTTT

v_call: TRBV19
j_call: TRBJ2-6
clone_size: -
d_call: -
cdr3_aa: CASSPGVGSSGANVLTF
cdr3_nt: TGTGCCAGTAGTCCCGGAGTAGGAAGCTCTGGGGCCAACGTCCTGACTTTC

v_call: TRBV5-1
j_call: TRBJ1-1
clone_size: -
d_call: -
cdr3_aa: CASSLLGSGEEAFF
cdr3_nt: TGCGCCAGCAGCTTGTTGGGCTCGGGAGAGGAAGCTTTCTTT